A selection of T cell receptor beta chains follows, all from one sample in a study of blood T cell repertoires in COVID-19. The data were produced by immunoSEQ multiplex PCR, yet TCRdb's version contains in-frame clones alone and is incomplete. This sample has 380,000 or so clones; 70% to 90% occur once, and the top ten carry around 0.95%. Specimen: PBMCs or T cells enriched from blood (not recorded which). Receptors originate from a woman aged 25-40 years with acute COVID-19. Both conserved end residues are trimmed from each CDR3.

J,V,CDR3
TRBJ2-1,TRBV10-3,AIRGGGANEQF
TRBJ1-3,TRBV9,ASSVGVLGSGNTIY
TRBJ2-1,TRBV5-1,ASSGQFNEQF
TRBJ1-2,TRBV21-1,ASRRWQGPARGYGYT
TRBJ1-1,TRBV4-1,ASSQDVLGGNTEAF
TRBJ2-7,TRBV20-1,SASGLAGASDYEQY
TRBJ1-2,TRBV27,ASSLNNAISPYGYT
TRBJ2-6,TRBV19,ASQTGQPGANVLT
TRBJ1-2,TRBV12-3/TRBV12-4,ASSYAASGGYT
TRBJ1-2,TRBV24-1,ATSDPRGTVYGYT
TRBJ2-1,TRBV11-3,ASSSGSASSYNEQF
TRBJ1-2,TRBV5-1,ASSFEGRMGYGYT
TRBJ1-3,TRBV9,ASSVIPVSSGNTIY
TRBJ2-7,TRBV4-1,ASSQASGGFPSREQY
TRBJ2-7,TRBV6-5,ASSLGRLAGPYEQY
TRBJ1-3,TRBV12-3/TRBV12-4,ASSKQGYTIY
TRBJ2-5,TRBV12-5,ASRLDFRTQY
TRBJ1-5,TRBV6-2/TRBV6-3,ASSYSKGANQPQH
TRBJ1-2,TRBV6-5,ASSYTGGAQGYT
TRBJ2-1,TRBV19,ASTRNEQF
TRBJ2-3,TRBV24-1,ATSDPAAGGLDTQY
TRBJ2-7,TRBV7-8,ASTVSQGKAYEQY
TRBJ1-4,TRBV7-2,ASSFRQGALWSGEKLF
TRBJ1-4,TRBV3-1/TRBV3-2,ASSQECRQGRELF
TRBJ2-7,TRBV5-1,ASSFRAQRGEQY
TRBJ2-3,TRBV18,ASSPGQDTDTQY
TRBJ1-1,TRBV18,ASSRAGANTEAF
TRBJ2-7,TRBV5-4,ASSWYGGYEQY
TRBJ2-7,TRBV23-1,ASSPRSSYEQY
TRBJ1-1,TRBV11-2,ASSHRLRDREFRTEAF
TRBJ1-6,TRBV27,ASSLRGAHPSPLH
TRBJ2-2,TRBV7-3,ASSSEPGQMNTGELF
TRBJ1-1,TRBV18,ASSEGVSTEAF
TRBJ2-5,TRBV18,ASSPGLAGYQETQY
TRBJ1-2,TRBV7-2,ASSLAPTQGVGYT
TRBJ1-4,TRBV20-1,SATLNEKLF
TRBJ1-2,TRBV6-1,ASSEFPAGTGNYGYT
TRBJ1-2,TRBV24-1,ATSDPARGGDYGYT
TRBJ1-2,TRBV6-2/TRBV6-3,ASSGTGYGYT
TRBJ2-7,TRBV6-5,ASSPGTMLYEQY
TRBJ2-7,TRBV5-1,ASSLAAGEFSYEQY
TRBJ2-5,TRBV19,ASTPPGTGSETQY
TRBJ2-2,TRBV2,ASSETQPGELF
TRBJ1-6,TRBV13,ASSSRTGGGYSPLH
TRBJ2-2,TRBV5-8,ASSLLRGLNTGELF
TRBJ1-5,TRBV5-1,ASSPEAGSNQPQH